These 23 T cell receptor beta chains originate from one sample sequenced in a study of T cells in narcolepsy listed by TCRdb under 2018. The library was produced with the immunoSEQ multiplex PCR assay. The clones in this table, taken by TCRdb from immuneACCESS, are in-frame only. Not every clone is retained; where verified, under half of the shortfall comes from an unresolved V gene, and the cause of the rest is unknown. The sample table lists roughly 15,000 clones, 85% of them with a count of one. The ten largest clones add up to roughly 34% of the sample. The sample taken for sequencing was memory (CD45RA-) CD4+ T cells from blood. Sample cell subset or site, as interpreted from the label and publication: memory T cells sorted ex vivo from peripheral blood. These receptors were obtained from a human donor in good health.

This clone was seen a single time. The chain couples TRBV30 to TRBJ1-5, with D possibly TRBD1 on 6 matching bases. The CDR3 consists of 13 residues. Germline V gene data show CDR1 as GTSNPN and CDR2 as SVGIG (reference sequence). With 5 bases removed from V and 5 bases from J, the gap between germline ends came to 13 bases. The chain's CDR3 is CAWAGQKHQPQHF. The DNA for the CDR3 is TGTGCCTGGGCTGGACAGAAGCATCAGCCCCAGCATTTT.

The rearrangement uses TRBV12-5 and TRBJ2-3; D not resolved. V was shortened by 0 bases and J by 2 bases, with 18 bases between the two germline ends. The CDR3 totals 18 residues. Germline V lookup: CDR1 LGHNT, CDR2 FRNRAP. CDR3 sequence: CASGLVPDGSGFTDTQYF. Here the CDR3 DNA reads TGTGCTAGTGGTTTGGTCCCGGACGGTTCGGGCTTCACAGATACGCAGTATTTT.

V usage is TRBV30 and J usage is TRBJ2-5; 7 bases are shared with TRBD2. Germline loops: CDR1 GTSNPN, CDR2 SVGIG (reference sequence). This CDR3 is 12 amino acids long. V trimming: 1 base; J trimming: 4 bases; junction bases outside the gene matches: 0. Written as DNA, the CDR3 is TGTGCCTGGAGTGGCGGGGGAGAGACCCAGTACTTC. This translates into CAWSGGGETQYF.

This clone was counted between two and nine times. The rearrangement links TRBV4-1 to TRBJ2-7, with D unclear. The CDR3 totals 16 residues. Germline V gives CDR1 MGHRA, CDR2 YSYEKL. V dropped 4 bases and J dropped 1 base, with 17 bases sitting between them. CDR3 region: CASSPIGRRTSYEQYF. The CDR3 nucleotides are TGCGCCAGCAGCCCGATTGGCAGGCGAACTTCCTACGAGCAGTACTTC.

A few counts support this clone. This sequence joins TRBV5-4 and TRBJ1-3; TRBD1 matches at 9 bases. V gave up 4 bases and J gave up 0 bases; unmatched junction bases: 5. Germline CDR1 SGHNT, CDR2 YYREEE (reference sequence). The length of the CDR3 is 16 residues. CDR3 protein: CASSTGDRDSGNTIYF. CDR3 DNA sequence: TGTGCCAGCAGCACAGGGGACAGGGACTCTGGAAACACCATATATTTT.

The rearrangement links TRBV7-9 to TRBJ1-3, with no clear D. Germline V CDR1 and CDR2: SEHNR, FQNEAQ (reference sequence). V lost 1 base, J lost 0 bases, and 10 bases lay in between. CDR3 length equals 16 residues. CDR3 sequence reads: CASSLEDIYSGNTIYF. CDR3 DNA sequence: TGTGCCAGCAGCTTAGAAGACATCTACTCTGGAAACACCATATATTTT.

The chain is built from TRBV2 and TRBJ2-1, with TRBD2 matching over 13 bases. CDR1 and CDR2 (germline): SNHLY, FYNNEI. Germline trimming cut 1 base from V and 7 bases from J; bases unmatched to any gene: 10. The CDR3 has 18 residues. CDR3: CASSEGPAGLAGSNEQFF. In nucleotides, the CDR3 is TGTGCCAGCAGTGAAGGCCCCGCGGGACTAGCGGGATCGAATGAGCAGTTCTTC.

CDR3 DNA: TGTGCCAGTAGTATACTCGGGGGCCGCGGCTACACCTTC. It codes for CASSILGGRGYTF. This chain links TRBV19 with TRBJ1-2; D may be TRBD1 (6 bases). Germline V CDR1 and CDR2: LNHDA, SQIVND (reference sequence). V was trimmed by 2 bases and J by 8 bases, leaving 12 bases between them. The CDR3 length is 13 residues.

The genes are TRBV7-8 and TRBJ1-2, with D maybe TRBD1 (6 bases). The CDR3 covers 14 residues. Germline assignment: CDR1 SGHVS and CDR2 FQNEAQ. Deletions cut 1 base from V and 1 base from J, with 7 bases between. The chain's CDR3 is CASSLGTVNYGYTF. The DNA of the CDR3 is TGTGCCAGCAGCTTAGGGACAGTTAACTATGGCTACACCTTC.

The chain links TRBV19 to TRBJ2-7, with 8 positions matching TRBD1. V lost 6 bases, J lost 5 bases, and 12 bases stayed unmatched. Germline-derived CDR1 and CDR2 are LNHDA and SQIVND (reference sequence). This CDR3 region has 15 residues. Here the CDR3 reads CASSPTGTGSHEQYF. CDR3 nucleotide sequence: TGTGCCAGTAGCCCCACCGGGACAGGTTCCCACGAGCAGTACTTC.

This sequence joins TRBV11-2 and TRBJ1-2; 8 bases are shared with TRBD1. The CDR3 totals 17 residues. Germline CDR1 reads SGHAT; CDR2 reads FQNNGV. V dropped 1 base and J dropped 4; count of bases not matched to a gene: 11. CDR3 DNA: TGTGCCAGCAGCTTAGCTGGTATCAGGGGGCGGACCTATGGCTACACCTTC. Protein: CASSLAGIRGRTYGYTF.

V usage is TRBV7-9 and J usage is TRBJ2-1; D gene unclear. Germline V gene lookup returns CDR1 SEHNR and CDR2 FQNEAQ (reference sequence). The CDR3 contains 14 residues. V was cut by 1 base and J by 8 bases, with 12 bases left in between. CDR3 coding DNA: TGTGCCAGCAGCTTAGGTCATCGGGTGGATGAGCAGTTCTTC. Translating gives CASSLGHRVDEQFF. Filled out from reference TRBV7-9 and TRBJ2-1, the complete variable domain reads DTGVSQNPRHKITKRGQNVTFRCDPISEHNRLYWYRQTLGQGPEFLTYFQNEAQLEKSRLLSDRFSAERPKGSFSTLEIQRTEQGDSAMYLCASSLGHRVDEQFFGPGTRLTVL.

V and J are TRBV2 and TRBJ2-2, with 11 positions matching TRBD2. Germline CDR1 is SNHLY and CDR2 is FYNNEI. This CDR3 has 15 residues. V dropped 8 bases and J dropped 4; count of bases not matched to a gene: 6. CDR3 DNA sequence: TGTGCCAGCTCCAACCTAGCGGGGGGCACCGGGGAGCTGTTTTTT. It yields the protein CASSNLAGGTGELFF. Combining the CDR3 with reference TRBV2 and TRBJ2-2 gives the whole variable domain EPEVTQTPSHQVTQMGQEVILRCVPISNHLYFYWYRQILGQKVEFLVSFYNNEISEKSEIFDDQFSVERPDGSNFTLKIRSTKLEDSAMYFCASSNLAGGTGELFFGEGSRLTVL.

The rearrangement links TRBV4-3 to TRBJ2-1; no clear D gene. Germline CDR1 and CDR2: LGHNA and YSLEER. Deletions cut 1 base from V and 6 bases from J, with 10 bases between. The CDR3 is 14 amino acids. CDR3 residues: CASSQAPLLNEQFF. The DNA of the CDR3 is TGCGCCAGCAGCCAAGCCCCCCTTCTCAATGAGCAGTTCTTC.

CDR3 sequence (DNA): TGTGCCACCAGCAGGGACATCTGGGCTAGCGGGAGCGGCGGCACAGATACGCAGTATTTT. Encoded protein: CATSRDIWASGSGGTDTQYF. V usage is TRBV15 and J usage is TRBJ2-3; 10 nucleotides match TRBD2. The CDR3 contains 20 residues. Germline lookup yields CDR1 LNHNV and CDR2 YYDKDF (reference sequence). The trim removed 3 bases at V and 1 base at J, leaving 16 bases unmatched.

The chain recombines TRBV6-1 with TRBJ2-5; the D gene is possibly TRBD1 (6 bases). Near its end, the DNA agrees better with TRBJ2-7, so the J call may be wrong. The CDR3 consists of 13 residues. Looked up from germline, CDR1 is MNHNS and CDR2 is SASEGT. The CDR3: CASKRGQGSEQYF. CDR3 sequence (DNA): TGTGCCAGCAAACGAGGGCAGGGGTCCGAGCAGTACTTC.

The rearrangement links TRBV5-1 to TRBJ2-2, with a weak D call TRBD1 (6 bases). The CDR3 contains 18 residues. Trimming pared 2 bases from V and 3 bases from J, leaving 20 bases between. Germline CDR1 reads SGHRS; CDR2 reads YFSETQ. CDR3 bases: TGCGCCAGCAGCTTTTCTCCCACAGGGCTCGGTGACACCGGGGAGCTGTTTTTT. This sequence encodes CASSFSPTGLGDTGELFF.

Regarding this clone: Other DNA sequences in this sample translate to the same CDR3. The gene calls are TRBV30 and TRBJ2-5; the D gene is possibly TRBD2 (5 bases). Per the germline V gene, CDR1 is GTSNPN and CDR2 is SVGIG (reference sequence). V lost 2 bases to trimming and J lost 5 bases, with 12 bases between them. The CDR3 totals 13 residues. The CDR3 DNA reads as TGTGCCTGGAGTCGGGGTCCCCAGGAGACCCAGTACTTC. The encoded protein is CAWSRGPQETQYF.

The CDR3, as DNA: TGTGCCAGCAGCACCCCAGGGACTAGCCGGAAAACGCAGTATTTT. Amino acid sequence: CASSTPGTSRKTQYF. The chain is built from TRBV5-6 and TRBJ2-3, with 9 bases that match TRBD2. The V and J ends lost 4 bases and 9 bases, in that order; junction bases with no gene match: 12. The CDR3 has 15 residues. The germline V gene encodes CDR1 SGHDT and CDR2 YYEEEE.

The chain joins TRBV4-1 to TRBJ2-3; D is possibly TRBD1 or TRBD2 (5 bases each). Germline CDR1 and CDR2: MGHRA and YSYEKL. The CDR3 length is 16 residues. V lost 1 base to trimming and J lost 5 bases, with 16 bases between them. The chain's CDR3 is CASSQGPSLGVDTQYF. Written as DNA, the CDR3 is TGCGCCAGCAGCCAAGGGCCATCACTAGGGGTAGATACGCAGTATTTT.

V usage is TRBV19 and J usage is TRBJ1-2, with TRBD1 matching 8 bases. Trimming removed 6 bases from V and 0 bases from J; junction bases left unmatched: 9. The CDR3 is 16 amino acids. Germline V gives CDR1 LNHDA, CDR2 SQIVND (reference sequence). The DNA of the CDR3 is TGTGCCAGTAGGGCGGACAGGGTCTCAACTAACTATGGCTACACCTTC. The encoded protein is CASRADRVSTNYGYTF.

The rearrangement uses TRBV19 and TRBJ2-1, with 14 nucleotides matching TRBD2. Germline-derived CDR1 and CDR2 are LNHDA and SQIVND (reference sequence). The ends lost 5 bases at V and 7 bases at J; junction bases unmatched: 7. The CDR3 loop spans 16 amino acids. The CDR3 coding sequence is TGTGCCAGTAGTCTGGGACTAGCGGGAGTTAGGAATGAGCAGTTCTTC. Protein: CASSLGLAGVRNEQFF.

The chain couples TRBV5-1 to TRBJ1-1; D perhaps matches TRBD1 (5 bases). The CDR3 totals 12 residues. The germline V and J ends were trimmed by 1 base and 7 bases, with 8 bases remaining between them. Per germline, CDR1 SGHRS and CDR2 YFSETQ. CDR3 loop: CASSLRQSEAFF. CDR3 in DNA: TGCGCCAGCAGCTTGCGACAGAGTGAAGCTTTCTTT.